The source of this T cell receptor beta chain is a study of CD8 T cells in ankylosing spondylitis. The study's findings and limits: In ankylosing spondylitis blood, a motif of 7 to 9 highly homologous TCR beta variants appeared characteristic. Matched ankylosing spondylitis synovial fluid reportedly contained a significantly enriched population of disease-linked clones. With a CD8+ phenotype, disease-linked clones were relatively rare in peripheral blood. Past research had described some motif variants in reactive arthritis synovial fluid and blood.

This clonotype was observed at least ten times. Its antigen is undetermined. Using quantitative 5'-RACE with molecular barcodes, the authors made TCR beta libraries. TCRdb itself ran the 5' RACE reads through MiXCR, one entry per CDR3 protein. The profile shows around 490,000 distinct CDR3 sequences, about 5.7% of them singletons. The CDR3 is 11 residues long. Per germline, CDR1 SQVTM and CDR2 ANQGSEA. V lost 4 bases and J lost 5, with 9 bases in between. The sequencing input was blood, either unsorted or a sorted T cell fraction (not recorded which). This sequence originates from a male donor with ankylosing spondylitis. The chain recombines TRBV29-1 with TRBJ2-7, with D uncertain. The CDR3 loop is CSVVGVDEQYF. The CDR3 DNA follows: TGCAGCGTTGTAGGCGTGGACGAGCAGTACTTC.